This T cell receptor beta chain was recorded in a study of CD8 T cells in Susac syndrome. About the research overall: The Susac syndrome patients were therapy-naive, on corticosteroids, or on intravenous immunoglobulin alone at blood draw.

In contrast to the negatively isolated CD8+ and CD4+ T cells, TEMRA cells were FACS-enriched. CDR1 is SQVTM and CDR2 is ANQGSEA in the germline V gene. The CDR3 sequence is 12 residues long. Between the trimmed V and J ends, which lost 7 bases and 0 bases, there was a span of 7 bases. With random hexamers, roughly 0.45 to 1 ug RNA was reverse transcribed. TCR beta CDR3 was amplified by immunoSEQ multiplex PCR. This amplification extended across 54 Vbeta and 13 Jbeta segments. TCRdb called the immunoSEQ multiplex PCR reads again in MiXCR, with one record for every CDR3 protein. The sample includes tens of thousands of distinct CDR3 sequences, 85% to 95% of them seen just once. The study, taken as a whole, reports: Clonal expansion was not observed in the Susac syndrome CD4+ T cell repertoires.

As to this clonotype: What it binds is not known.

The TCR originated in a human donor with Susac syndrome. The rearrangement joins TRBV29-1 to TRBJ1-5; D uncertain. The sample consisted of CD4+ T cells from PBMCs. CDR3: CSARFSNQPQHF. CDR3 sequence (DNA): TGCAGCGCAAGATTTAGCAATCAGCCCCAGCATTTT.